These 9 T cell receptor beta chains share one sample of origin, sequenced in a study of beta chain features in type 1 diabetes. The entirety of the isolated RNA underwent reverse transcription, so expressed TCRB transcripts were sequenced. Profiling relied on immunoSEQ multiplex PCR, and the TCRdb table lists in-frame clones only, not all of them. The sample yields some 330,000 clones, about 11% seen once. What was sequenced was naive CD4+ T cells from blood. These receptor sequences come from a young woman in good health.

This clone was recorded a few times. The DNA for the CDR3 is TGTGCCAGCAGCGCCAGGGGGACCTACGAGCAGTACTTC. This sequence encodes CASSARGTYEQYF. The rearrangement uses TRBV9 and TRBJ2-7; 7 nucleotides align to TRBD1. With 3 bases clipped from V and 2 bases from J, the junction kept 2 bases outside the gene matches. Germline assignment: CDR1 SGDLS and CDR2 YYNGEE. The CDR3 has 13 amino acids. The whole variable domain, filled in from reference TRBV9 and TRBJ2-7, reads DSGVTQTPKHLITATGQRVTLRCSPRSGDLSVYWYQQSLDQGLQFLIQYYNGEERAKGNILERFSAQQFPDLHSELNLSSLELGDSALYFCASSARGTYEQYFGPGTRLTVT.

This clone was detected a few times. The chain employs TRBV2 and TRBJ2-5; D may be TRBD1 (6 bases). Germline CDR1 SNHLY, CDR2 FYNNEI. With 5 bases removed from V and 4 bases from J, the gap between germline ends came to 11 bases. The CDR3 consists of 13 residues. The CDR3 loop is CASSSTGSETQYF. The CDR3 DNA is TGTGCCAGCAGTTCAACAGGGTCAGAGACCCAGTACTTC. The variable domain in full, with the rest retrieved from reference TRBV2 and TRBJ2-5, is EPEVTQTPSHQVTQMGQEVILRCVPISNHLYFYWYRQILGQKVEFLVSFYNNEISEKSEIFDDQFSVERPDGSNFTLKIRSTKLEDSAMYFCASSSTGSETQYFGPGTRLLVL.

The chain has TRBV7-9 and TRBJ2-1; weak D call: TRBD2 (6 bases). Germline V gene data show CDR1 as SEHNR and CDR2 as FQNEAQ (reference sequence). Trimming shortened V by 5 bases and J by 7 bases, and 18 bases separated the two germline ends. The CDR3 sequence is 15 residues long. The CDR3 sequence is CASSPRAGGRNEQFF. CDR3 bases: TGTGCCAGCAGCCCCAGGGCCGGTGGGAGGAATGAGCAGTTCTTC.

The gene calls are TRBV15 and TRBJ2-5; 7 nucleotides line up with TRBD1. The CDR3 has 15 amino acids. Per germline, CDR1 LNHNV and CDR2 YYDKDF (reference sequence). Losses at the gene ends were 2 bases for V and 5 bases for J; bases not matched to a gene: 8. Here the CDR3 DNA reads TGTGCCACCAGCAGACAACAGACAGGGATGGAGACCCAGTACTTC. Protein sequence: CATSRQQTGMETQYF.

This clone was seen more than once but under ten times. The CDR3 DNA sequence: TGTGCCAGCAGCCTACTAGATAGCTCCTACAATGAGCAGTTCTTC. Its protein product is CASSLLDSSYNEQFF. This sequence joins TRBV7-9 and TRBJ2-1; TRBD2 might be the D (5 bases). In germline, CDR1 is SEHNR, CDR2 FQNEAQ (reference sequence). V lost 5 bases and J 0 bases, leaving 11 bases between the germline ends. This CDR3 spans 15 amino acids.

The V gene is TRBV29-1, the J gene TRBJ2-5; 9 positions agree with TRBD2. TRBJ2-7 matches the DNA end more closely, so the J call is doubtful. Germline assignment: CDR1 SQVTM and CDR2 ANQGSEA. The CDR3 covers 17 residues. Written as DNA, the CDR3 is TGCAGCGTTGAAGGAGGGGCCTTGCGGGAGGGCTTTTACGAGCAGTACTTC. This translates into CSVEGGALREGFYEQYF.

The table lists this clone with a few counts. CDR3 loop: CASSSQPTSTDTQYF. CDR3 nucleotides: TGCGCCAGCAGCTCCCAACCAACTAGCACAGATACGCAGTATTTT. This rearrangement joins TRBV5-1 to TRBJ2-3; no clear D. The V end lost 3 bases, the J end lost 0 bases, and 11 bases lay between the germline ends. The CDR3 contains 15 residues. Germline CDR1 SGHRS, CDR2 YFSETQ.

Only a few counts were recorded for this clone. The chain recombines TRBV18 with TRBJ2-1; 7 bases map to TRBD2. Germline trimming cut 0 bases from V and 8 bases from J; bases unmatched to any gene: 4. The CDR3 loop spans 14 amino acids. Looked up from germline, CDR1 is KGHSH and CDR2 is LQKENI. Here the CDR3 reads CASSPPGRDDEQFF. Written as DNA, the CDR3 is TGTGCCAGCTCACCACCGGGGAGGGACGATGAGCAGTTCTTC.

The CDR3 here is CASGSAEGRLDTEAFF. CDR3 sequence (DNA): TGCGCCAGCGGCTCAGCTGAGGGTCGGTTAGACACTGAAGCTTTCTTT. The rearrangement uses TRBV5-1 and TRBJ1-1, with D uncertain. Germline V CDR1 and CDR2: SGHRS, YFSETQ. The CDR3 spans 16 residues. V was shortened by 7 bases and J by 3 bases, with 22 bases between the two germline ends.